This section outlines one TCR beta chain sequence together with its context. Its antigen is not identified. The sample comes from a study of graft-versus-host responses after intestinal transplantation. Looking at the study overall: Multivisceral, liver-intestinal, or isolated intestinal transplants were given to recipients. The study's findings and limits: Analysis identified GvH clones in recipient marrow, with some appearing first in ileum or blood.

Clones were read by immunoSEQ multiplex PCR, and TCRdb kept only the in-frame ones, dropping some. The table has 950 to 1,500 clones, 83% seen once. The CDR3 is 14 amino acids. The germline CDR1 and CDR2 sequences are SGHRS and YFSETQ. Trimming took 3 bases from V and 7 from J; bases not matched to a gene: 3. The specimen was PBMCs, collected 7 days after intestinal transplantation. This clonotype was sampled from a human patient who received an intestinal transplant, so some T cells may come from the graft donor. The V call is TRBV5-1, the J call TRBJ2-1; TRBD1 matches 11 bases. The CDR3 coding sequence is TGCGCCAGCAGCTCGGGACAGGGGGAGAATGAGCAGTTCTTC. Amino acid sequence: CASSSGQGENEQFF.